This TCR beta chain was captured by sequencing in a study of cytomegalovirus exposure and HLA in healthy donors. Study in general: Researchers previously reported finding about 110 million unique TCR beta sequences from 150 million to 200 million T cells. Samples from HLA-typed donors yielded around 79 million unique TCRs in an early data release. Broader study findings: Segments of the TCR beta V type were, in most cases, productive about 90% or about 30% of the time in an earlier analysis.

Deletions cut 2 bases from V and 5 bases from J, with 13 bases between. The CDR3 contains 15 residues. Germline V lookup: CDR1 MDHEN, CDR2 SYDVKM. The PCR contained 60 Vbeta and 13 Jbeta primers. Profiling relied on immunoSEQ multiplex PCR, and the TCRdb table lists in-frame clones only, not all of them. The sample consists of about 140,000 clones, roughly 78% of them appearing once. As regards this clone: Antigen specificity is unknown.

Material: PBMCs. This receptor was obtained from a man aged 18 to 29 in good health and CMV-seropositive. The chain has TRBV28 and TRBJ2-1, with a weak D call TRBD1 (6 bases). CDR3 region: CASSLPVQGDNEQFF. CDR3 sequence (DNA): TGTGCCAGCAGTTTACCCGTACAGGGAGACAATGAGCAGTTCTTC.